These T cell receptor beta chains were read from a single sample in a study. TCRdb used MiXCR to reprocess the 5' RACE reads, holding one entry per CDR3 protein. Of around 50,000 distinct CDR3 sequences in the sample, roughly 30% were seen once. The sequenced sample consisted of tumor-infiltrating memory CD4+ T cells sorted from the breast tumor. The receptors derive from a female donor with breast cancer. Each CDR3 is given with its conserved first and last residue. D genes are given only for firm matches. Clone size appears in some rows only: once, few, many, or a class for an expanded clone.

D gene	V gene	J gene	clone size	CDR3 protein	CDR3 DNA
TRBD1	TRBV5-4	TRBJ2-2	-	CASSLGGRDRTTGELFF	TGTGCCAGCAGCTTGGGGGGCCGGGACAGGACGACCGGGGAGCTGTTTTTT
-	TRBV7-2	TRBJ1-4	medium-sized	CASSLYPVREKLFF	TGTGCCAGCAGCTTATACCCTGTTCGGGAAAAACTGTTTTTT
TRBD1	TRBV12-3/TRBV12-4	TRBJ1-5	once	CASTRSGQGSTDTQHF	TGTGCCAGCACTCGAAGCGGACAGGGGAGCACAGATACGCAGCATTTT
TRBD2	TRBV29-1	TRBJ2-1	-	CSVERGGKQFF	TGCAGCGTTGAACGGGGGGGAAAGCAGTTCTTC
TRBD1	TRBV7-6	TRBJ1-4	-	CASSARTGGNEKLFF	TGTGCCAGCAGCGCACGGACAGGGGGTAATGAAAAACTGTTTTTT
-	TRBV20-1	TRBJ1-1	few	CSARDLVGGRDTEAFF	TGCAGTGCTAGAGACCTGGTGGGGGGCCGAGACACTGAAGCTTTCTTT
TRBD1	TRBV7-2	TRBJ1-1	-	CASSIRTGEPEAFF	TGTGCCAGCAGCATCCGGACAGGAGAACCTGAAGCTTTCTTT
TRBD1	TRBV15	TRBJ1-5	-	CAARGTEGQPQHF	TGTGCCGCCAGGGGGACGGAGGGTCAGCCCCAGCATTTT
-	TRBV20-1	TRBJ1-6	many	CSAPPGPAYSPLHF	TGCAGTGCTCCGCCGGGACCGGCTTATTCACCCCTCCACTTT
-	TRBV4-3	TRBJ2-7	few	CASSQAIGAGNYEQYF	TGCGCCAGCAGCCAAGCAATTGGCGCGGGGAACTACGAGCAGTACTTC
-	TRBV7-3	TRBJ2-6	many	CASSAGEAGANVLTF	TGTGCCAGCAGCGCAGGGGAGGCTGGGGCCAACGTCCTGACTTTC
TRBD1	TRBV6-5	TRBJ1-2	few	CASRPGGAGSYTF	TGTGCCAGCAGGCCAGGGGGGGCGGGGTCCTACACCTTC
TRBD1	TRBV20-1	TRBJ1-1	-	CSAIRQGGSEAFF	TGCAGTGCCATCCGACAGGGAGGGTCTGAAGCTTTCTTT
-	TRBV6-6	TRBJ2-7	few	CASRTPGDEQYF	TGTGCCAGCAGGACGCCGGGGGACGAGCAGTACTTC
-	TRBV7-2	TRBJ1-1	many	CASSLGSGSTEAFF	TGTGCCAGCAGCTTAGGTTCGGGTTCTACTGAAGCTTTCTTT
-	TRBV6-5	TRBJ2-7	-	CASSYSKREPSYEQYF	TGTGCCAGCAGTTACTCGAAACGGGAACCGAGTTACGAGCAGTACTTC
-	TRBV24-1	TRBJ2-3	-	CATSARVALTDTQYF	TGTGCCACCAGTGCCCGGGTAGCGCTCACAGATACGCAGTATTTT
TRBD1	TRBV2	TRBJ1-6	-	CASSFDRGGSPLHF	TGTGCCAGCAGTTTTGACAGGGGTGGCTCACCCCTCCACTTT
TRBD2	TRBV5-1	TRBJ2-1	few	CASRPKTSGSDEQFF	TGCGCCAGCAGGCCTAAGACTAGCGGGAGCGATGAGCAGTTCTTC
-	TRBV2	TRBJ1-2	few	CASSEAPNSPLHGYTF	TGTGCCAGCAGTGAAGCCCCTAATTCTCCTCTTCATGGCTACACCTTC
-	TRBV4-1	TRBJ2-1	-	CASSLGTQDYNEQFF	TGCGCCAGCAGCCTCGGGACGCAGGACTACAATGAGCAGTTCTTC
TRBD2	TRBV7-9	TRBJ2-1	-	CASSSYGTSGRGNEQFF	TGTGCCAGCAGCTCCTACGGGACTAGCGGGAGAGGGAATGAGCAGTTCTTC
-	TRBV28	TRBJ2-7	few	CASSTPGAGTYEQYF	TGTGCCAGCAGCACCCCGGGGGCAGGGACCTACGAGCAGTACTTC
TRBD1	TRBV5-1	TRBJ1-1	-	CASSVLDRDLTEAFF	TGCGCCAGCAGCGTACTGGACAGGGACTTAACTGAAGCTTTCTTT
-	TRBV11-2	TRBJ2-1	many	CASSRLPSGDNEQFF	TGTGCCAGCAGCCGACTTCCAAGTGGGGACAATGAGCAGTTCTTC
-	TRBV11-2	TRBJ2-7	-	CASSSPREGVNEQYF	TGTGCCAGCAGCTCCCCAAGGGAAGGTGTAAACGAGCAGTACTTC
-	TRBV12-3/TRBV12-4	TRBJ1-3	few	CASRRTGELNTIYF	TGTGCCAGCAGACGGACTGGTGAATTAAACACCATATATTTT
-	TRBV7-9	TRBJ2-7	many	CASSFSAYEQYF	TGTGCCAGCAGCTTCTCTGCCTACGAGCAGTACTTC
-	TRBV29-1	TRBJ2-2	few	CSVDVQTGELFF	TGCAGCGTTGATGTCCAGACCGGGGAGCTGTTTTTT
-	TRBV7-2	TRBJ1-1	medium-sized	CASSLAMSTEAFF	TGTGCCAGCAGCTTAGCGATGAGCACTGAAGCTTTCTTT
-	TRBV6-5	TRBJ2-7	-	CASSSYIRVYEQYF	TGTGCCAGCAGCTCCTACATCCGCGTCTACGAGCAGTACTTC
TRBD2	TRBV7-2	TRBJ2-2	few	CASSSYELAGVLNTGELFF	TGTGCCAGCAGCTCGTATGAGCTAGCGGGGGTTTTGAACACCGGGGAGCTGTTTTTT
-	TRBV7-9	TRBJ1-1	once	CASIQFEGRMNTEAFF	TGTGCCAGCATTCAATTCGAAGGGCGCATGAACACTGAAGCTTTCTTT
-	TRBV6-5	TRBJ1-3	-	CASSPISTGVGNTIYF	TGTGCCAGCAGCCCGATCTCAACAGGCGTTGGAAACACCATATATTTT
TRBD2	TRBV29-1	TRBJ2-5	-	CSVRTSAQEAQYF	TGCAGCGTCAGGACTAGCGCTCAAGAGGCCCAGTACTTC
-	TRBV4-1	TRBJ1-6	medium-sized	CASSQDGGNLRNSPLHF	TGCGCCAGCAGCCAAGATGGCGGGAACTTACGAAATTCACCCCTCCACTTT
-	TRBV24-1	TRBJ2-7	-	CATSDSDRFYEQYF	TGTGCCACCAGTGACAGCGACAGGTTCTACGAGCAGTACTTC
-	TRBV20-1	TRBJ1-5	few	CSASKGRGQPQHF	TGCAGTGCTAGTAAAGGGAGGGGACAGCCCCAGCATTTT
TRBD2	TRBV20-1	TRBJ2-2	-	CSAVSSGRDTGELFF	TGCAGTGCCGTTTCCAGCGGGAGAGACACCGGGGAGCTGTTTTTT
-	TRBV20-1	TRBJ2-3	few	CSARLMTTDTQYF	TGCAGTGCTAGACTGATGACCACAGATACGCAGTATTTT
TRBD2	TRBV12-3/TRBV12-4	TRBJ2-2	many	CASEESRGGSHGELFF	TGTGCCAGCGAGGAATCGCGGGGGGGCTCCCATGGGGAGCTGTTTTTT
-	TRBV6-5	TRBJ2-7	-	CASRAGTSPYEQYF	TGTGCCAGCAGGGCCGGGACAAGCCCCTACGAGCAGTACTTC
-	TRBV28	TRBJ1-4	few	CASSSYPGSGNEKLFF	TGTGCCAGCAGTTCCTACCCCGGGTCCGGTAATGAAAAACTGTTTTTT
-	TRBV6-1	TRBJ1-1	few	CASNKEGNTEAFF	TGTGCCAGCAACAAGGAGGGGAACACTGAAGCTTTCTTT
-	TRBV27	TRBJ1-5	-	CASSRRGDQPQHF	TGTGCCAGCAGTCGAAGGGGGGATCAGCCCCAGCATTTT
TRBD1	TRBV20-1	TRBJ2-6	-	CSADRGFSGANVLTF	TGCAGTGCTGACAGGGGCTTCTCTGGGGCCAACGTCCTGACTTTC
-	TRBV5-1	TRBJ1-1	-	CASSPQGVSDAFF	TGCGCCAGCAGCCCACAGGGTGTGTCGGATGCTTTCTTT